One sample yielded the 18 T cell receptor beta chains listed below, sequenced in a study of shared clonotypes between healthy human individuals. Method: immunoSEQ multiplex PCR; TCRdb's copy keeps in-frame clones and lacks some. The data contain about 180,000 clones, 80% to 95% of them singletons. Sequenced sample: naive CD4+ T cells sorted from blood. Noted subset: CD45RA+ positively selected. These receptors all stem from a woman aged 25 to 39 in good health.

On this clone itself: This CDR3 is also generated by other DNA sequences in the sample. V and J are TRBV28 and TRBJ1-4, with no clear D. CDR1 MDHEN and CDR2 SYDVKM come from the germline V gene. This CDR3 comprises 12 residues. With 2 bases removed from V and 8 bases from J, the gap between germline ends came to 6 bases. CDR3 in amino acids: CASSLNREKLFF. For the CDR3, the DNA is TGTGCCAGCAGTTTAAATAGGGAAAAACTGTTTTTT.

This clone was detected only once. This chain uses TRBV27 with TRBJ2-7; D is unclear. CDR3 size: 15 residues. Germline V lookup: CDR1 MNHEY, CDR2 SMNVEV (reference sequence). Between the trimmed V and J ends, which lost 5 bases and 3 bases, there was a span of 17 bases. The CDR3 bases are TGTGCCAGCAGTGTGGACCCTTCGGGCCTCTACGAGCAGTACTTC. This encodes CASSVDPSGLYEQYF.

The gene calls are TRBV19 and TRBJ1-1; D might be TRBD1 (5 bases). This CDR3 has 16 amino acids. Between the trimmed V and J ends, which lost 7 bases and 4 bases, there was a span of 22 bases. CDR1 is LNHDA and CDR2 is SQIVND in the germline V gene (reference sequence). The CDR3 protein is CASTAGLTNRGTEAFF. The DNA for the CDR3 is TGTGCCAGTACCGCGGGGCTGACTAACCGGGGCACTGAAGCTTTCTTT. Looking up the rest from reference TRBV19 and TRBJ1-1 gives the full variable domain: DGGITQSPKYLFRKEGQNVTLSCEQNLNHDAMYWYRQDPGQGLRLIYYSQIVNDFQKGDIAEGYSVSREKKESFPLTVTSAQKNPTAFYLCASTAGLTNRGTEAFFGQGTRLTVV.

The chain employs TRBV28 and TRBJ2-7; D possibly corresponds to TRBD2 (6 bases). The CDR3 loop spans 15 amino acids. Germline loops: CDR1 MDHEN, CDR2 SYDVKM. V shed 4 bases and J shed 4 bases, with 17 bases lying between them. For the CDR3, the DNA is TGTGCCAGCAGTTCCTCAGAGGAGGGAAGGTACGAGCAGTACTTC. Translation gives CASSSSEEGRYEQYF.

The chain carries TRBV2 and TRBJ2-2, with unresolved D. The CDR3 is 14 amino acids. V was pared by 6 bases and J by 1 base, with 9 bases between. Germline V gene lookup returns CDR1 SNHLY and CDR2 FYNNEI. CDR3 residues: CASRLSENTGELFF. The CDR3 DNA reads as TGTGCCAGCAGGCTAAGTGAGAACACCGGGGAGCTGTTTTTT.

This rearrangement joins TRBV4-1 to TRBJ1-4; D not resolved. Deletions cut 1 base from V and 0 bases from J, with 6 bases between. This CDR3 contains 15 residues. Germline V CDR1 and CDR2: MGHRA, YSYEKL. The CDR3 DNA follows: TGCGCCAGCAGCCAAGCAGTTACAACTAATGAAAAACTGTTTTTT. Protein sequence: CASSQAVTTNEKLFF.

V is TRBV23-1 and J is TRBJ1-1, with a weak D call TRBD1 (5 bases). TRBV23-1 belongs to the ORF category, with a function that is uncertain. The CDR3 loop spans 15 amino acids. V lost 4 bases and J 7 bases, leaving 19 bases between the germline ends. The DNA for the CDR3 is TGCGCCAGCAGTCTCCCTGGGACGCGCGGGGATGAAGCTTTCTTT. Protein: CASSLPGTRGDEAFF.

The chain employs TRBV5-6 and TRBJ1-1, with 8 bases aligning to TRBD1. The CDR3 spans 15 residues. Per germline, CDR1 SGHDT and CDR2 YYEEEE. Unmatched junction bases numbered 6, after V lost 4 bases and J lost 1 base. CDR3 sequence: CASSLGTGANTEAFF. In DNA, the CDR3 is TGTGCCAGCAGCCTCGGGACAGGCGCGAACACTGAAGCTTTCTTT.

The DNA for the CDR3 is TGTGCCAGCAGTCCACGGGAGTTTGAAAAACTGTTTTTT. Protein sequence: CASSPREFEKLFF. The chain carries TRBV2 and TRBJ1-4; D unresolved. Looked up from germline, CDR1 is SNHLY and CDR2 is FYNNEI. The CDR3 spans 13 residues. Trimming removed 5 bases at V and 7 bases at J, with 11 bases between.

The chain couples TRBV5-1 to TRBJ2-7, with D unresolved. With 5 bases removed from V and 3 bases from J, the gap between germline ends came to 9 bases. The germline gives CDR1 SGHRS, CDR2 YFSETQ. The CDR3 is made up of 12 amino acids. The CDR3 DNA reads TGCGCCAGCAGAAAGGGCAGCTACGAGCAGTACTTC. Its translation is CASRKGSYEQYF.

The chain joins TRBV6-5 to TRBJ2-1, with D tentatively TRBD1 (5 bases). Trimming stripped 0 bases from V and 3 bases from J, with 6 bases between. This CDR3 comprises 14 residues. Germline-derived CDR1 and CDR2 are MNHEY and SVGAGI. This chain's CDR3 is CASSYSDSYNEQFF. In DNA, the CDR3 is TGTGCCAGCAGTTACTCCGACAGCTACAATGAGCAGTTCTTC.

The rearrangement links TRBV5-1 to TRBJ2-7; possibly TRBD2 for D (6 bases). CDR1 SGHRS and CDR2 YFSETQ come from the germline V gene. This CDR3 has 18 amino acids. Trimming pared 4 bases from V and 5 bases from J, leaving 28 bases between. The CDR3 nucleotides read TGCGCCAGCAGCCGGCTAGCGCCGACTTTCCCCGCCGCGGACGAGCAGTACTTC. Translating it yields CASSRLAPTFPAADEQYF.

J is TRBJ1-1 and V is TRBV5-1; tentatively, D is TRBD1 (6 bases). CDR1 is SGHRS, CDR2 YFSETQ, per germline. V dropped 4 bases and J dropped 0 bases, with 19 bases sitting between them. The CDR3 is 17 amino acids. In DNA, the CDR3 is TGCGCCAGCAGCCCCGAGGCCGGGGGCGGCTTGAACACTGAAGCTTTCTTT. Its translation is CASSPEAGGGLNTEAFF.

This rearrangement joins TRBV14 to TRBJ2-2, with 14 bases identical to TRBD2. This CDR3 has 16 residues. Looked up from germline, CDR1 is SGHDN and CDR2 is FVKESK. The trim removed 4 bases at V and 7 bases at J, leaving 5 bases unmatched. The CDR3 nucleotides read TGTGCCAGCAGCCGAGGGACTAGCGGGAGCTTCGGGGAGCTGTTTTTT. The encoded protein is CASSRGTSGSFGELFF.

The genes are TRBV6-5 and TRBJ2-5; D gene uncertain. V was clipped by 6 bases and J by 4 bases, with 12 bases between them. This CDR3 has 13 residues. CDR1 MNHEY and CDR2 SVGAGI come from the germline V gene. CDR3 DNA sequence: TGTGCCAGCAGGATCCCTGCCTCAGAGACCCAGTACTTC. Translation gives CASRIPASETQYF.

The chain links TRBV28 to TRBJ2-5; D remains ambiguous. The J call may be wrong; the DNA end is better matched by TRBJ2-7. The CDR3 is 13 residues long. From germline, CDR1 is MDHEN and CDR2 SYDVKM. CDR3: CASSLSQIYEQYF. The CDR3 DNA reads as TGTGCCAGCAGTTTGAGCCAGATTTACGAGCAGTACTTC.

This clone was recorded only once. The chain employs TRBV18 and TRBJ1-5, with a tentative D call TRBD1 (5 bases). This CDR3 spans 17 amino acids. V lost 2 bases and J lost 3, with 17 bases in between. Germline CDR1 and CDR2: KGHSH and LQKENI. CDR3 protein: CASSPSRDQTHNQPQHF. The CDR3 nucleotides read TGTGCCAGCTCACCATCCAGGGACCAGACGCACAATCAGCCCCAGCATTTT.

The chain uses TRBV2 and TRBJ1-5, with a weak D call TRBD1 (6 bases). V was clipped by 5 bases and J by 9 bases, with 11 bases between them. This CDR3 spans 12 amino acids. CDR1 SNHLY and CDR2 FYNNEI come from the germline V gene. This CDR3 is CASSLQGLPQHF. DNA for the CDR3: TGTGCCAGCAGTCTACAGGGACTGCCCCAGCATTTT.